This TCR beta chain emerged from a study of T-cell reconstitution after alpha-beta-depleted transplantation in children. The study, taken as a whole, reports: T cells produced anew were the main source of T-cell counts and diversity one year after transplant. Expanded clones from the graft, numbering several hundred, reportedly supplied alpha-beta T cells about two months after transplant. Recipient T cells and thymic progenitors that survived were the source of the high TCRbeta diversity seen at day 60 in some patients.

This clonotype was recorded a few times. Its antigen is currently unknown. The CDR3 length is 15 residues. Germline CDR1 reads SEHNR; CDR2 reads FQNEAQ (reference sequence). Losses at the gene ends were 3 bases for V and 0 bases for J; bases not matched to a gene: 4. For TCRbeta, the library was prepared with unique molecular identifiers. TCRdb reprocessed the PCR reads with MiXCR, giving one entry per CDR3 protein. Of about 300,000 distinct CDR3 sequences listed, roughly 7.8% are singletons. This clonotype was obtained from a female patient under 10 years old who had a stem cell transplant for Fanconi anemia, so the T cells may come from the graft donor. The sequences come from peripheral blood, collected 360 days after TCRalphabeta/CD19-depleted stem cell transplant. The chain carries TRBV7-9 and TRBJ2-7; 8 positions agree with TRBD2. The CDR3 region is CASSLYGGGSYEQYF. The DNA of the CDR3 is TGTGCCAGCAGCTTGTACGGGGGGGGCTCCTACGAGCAGTACTTC.